This T cell receptor (beta chain) originates from a study of blood T cell repertoires in COVID-19. Original processing methods: Reference gene primer amplification gave nucleated cell count estimates. Produced via immunoSEQ multiplex PCR; TCRdb's table is partial and in-frame only. V and J calls plus clone size are reproduced from that table; the DNA served to infer D and trimming. The sample gives 150,000 to 200,000 clones, roughly 70% of which show up once; around 3% is in the top ten. The ends were cut back, 3 bases at V and 5 bases at J, with 7 bases in the middle. This CDR3 has 12 amino acids. In germline, CDR1 is SNHLY, CDR2 FYNNEI.

The rearrangement joins TRBV2 to TRBJ2-5; D is undetermined. This receptor was obtained from a woman older than 75 with acute or convalescent COVID-19. The sample comprised peripheral blood. The CDR3 is CASSDVGETQYF. CDR3 DNA sequence: TGTGCCAGCAGTGACGTCGGGGAGACCCAGTACTTC.